The rows below give T cell receptor beta chains drawn from one sample of a study of radiation and T cells in renal cell carcinoma. Only in-frame clones appear in the TCRdb table, and some are missing; sequencing was by immunoSEQ multiplex PCR. The profile covers tens of thousands of clones, with 80% to 90% appearing a single time and about 6% taken by the ten largest. This specimen was blood, taken from a patient whose treatment included radiotherapy and nephrectomy. Source of these receptors: a woman aged 70 to 79 with renal cell carcinoma. The CDR3 runs from the conserved cysteine through the conserved F or W. The D gene is left open where the match is weak.

J gene: TRBJ1-5; D gene: NA; V gene: TRBV6-6; CDR3 DNA: TGTGCCAGCAACCTAGCGTCTCAGCCCCAGCATTTT; CDR3 protein: CASNLASQPQHF
J gene: TRBJ1-5; D gene: NA; V gene: TRBV6-4; CDR3 DNA: TGTGCCAGCAGTGAGACAGGAGGCGGTCAGCCCCAGCATTTT; CDR3 protein: CASSETGGGQPQHF
J gene: TRBJ2-1; D gene: TRBD1; V gene: TRBV10-3; CDR3 DNA: TGTGCCATCAGGGGGGACAGCGACAATGAGCAGTTCTTC; CDR3 protein: CAIRGDSDNEQFF
J gene: TRBJ2-1; D gene: TRBD2; V gene: TRBV4-3; CDR3 DNA: TGCGCCAGCAGCCAAGATCCAGGACTAGCGGGGTACAATGAGCAGTTCTTC; CDR3 protein: CASSQDPGLAGYNEQFF
J gene: TRBJ1-2; D gene: NA; V gene: TRBV15; CDR3 DNA: TGTGCCACCAGCGCCCGGTTATATGGCTACACCTTC; CDR3 protein: CATSARLYGYTF
J gene: TRBJ1-5; D gene: NA; V gene: TRBV28; CDR3 DNA: TGTGCCAGCACCGATAGGGGAGGCCAGCCCCAGCATTTT; CDR3 protein: CASTDRGGQPQHF
J gene: TRBJ1-3; D gene: NA; V gene: TRBV7-2; CDR3 DNA: TGTGCCAGCAGCCCGAAGGACACCCGAAACACCATATATTTT; CDR3 protein: CASSPKDTRNTIYF
J gene: TRBJ1-1; D gene: NA; V gene: TRBV6-5; CDR3 DNA: TGTGCCAGCAGCCCGGGACCGATGAACACTGAAGCTTTCTTT; CDR3 protein: CASSPGPMNTEAFF
J gene: TRBJ2-7; D gene: TRBD1; V gene: TRBV7-8; CDR3 DNA: TGTGCCAGCAGCGCGCCGGGACAGGGGGCTTACGAGCAGTACTTC; CDR3 protein: CASSAPGQGAYEQYF
J gene: TRBJ2-5; D gene: NA; V gene: TRBV28; CDR3 DNA: TGTGCCAGCAGTAGCGACAGTTGGAGAGAGACCCAGTACTTC; CDR3 protein: CASSSDSWRETQYF